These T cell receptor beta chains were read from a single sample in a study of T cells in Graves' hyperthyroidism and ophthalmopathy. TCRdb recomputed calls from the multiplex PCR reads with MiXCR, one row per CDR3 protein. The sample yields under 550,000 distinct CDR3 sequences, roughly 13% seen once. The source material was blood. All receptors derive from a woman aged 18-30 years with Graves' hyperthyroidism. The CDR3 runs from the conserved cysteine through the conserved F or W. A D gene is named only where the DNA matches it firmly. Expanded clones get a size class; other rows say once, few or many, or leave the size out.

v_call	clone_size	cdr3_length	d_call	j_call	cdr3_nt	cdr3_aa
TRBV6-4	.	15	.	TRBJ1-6	TGTGCCAGCAGTGAATCAGGGGCCTATAATTCACCCCTCCACTTT	CASSESGAYNSPLHF
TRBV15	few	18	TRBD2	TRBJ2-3	TGTGCCACCAGCAGAGATCTTCCCGCGGGAGCTAGCACAGATACGCAGTATTTT	CATSRDLPAGASTDTQYF
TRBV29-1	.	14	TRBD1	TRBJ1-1	TGCAGCGTCGGACAGGGGGCAGGGGGAACTGAAGCTTTCTTT	CSVGQGAGGTEAFF
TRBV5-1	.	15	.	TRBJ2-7	TGCGCCAGCAGCTTGGTGGCAGTGAGCTCCTACGAGCAGTACTTC	CASSLVAVSSYEQYF
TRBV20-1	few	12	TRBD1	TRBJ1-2	TGCAGTGCGGCGGACAGGGACTATGGCTACACCTTC	CSAADRDYGYTF
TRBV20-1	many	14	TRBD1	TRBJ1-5	TGCAGTGCTAGGCAGGGGGAGGGGAGTCAGCCCCAGCATTTT	CSARQGEGSQPQHF
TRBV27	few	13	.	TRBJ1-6	TGTGCCAGCAGGGGGAGGGGGGGTTCACCCCTCCACTTT	CASRGRGGSPLHF
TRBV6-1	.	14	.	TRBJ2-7	TGTGCCAGCATCTCCGAGGGTGGCTCCTACGAGCAGTACTTC	CASISEGGSYEQYF
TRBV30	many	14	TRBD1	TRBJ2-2	TGTGCCTGCCGACAGGGCTCAAGTGTCAGGGAGCTGTTTTTT	CACRQGSSVRELFF
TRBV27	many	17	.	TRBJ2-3	TGTGCCAGCAGTTTAGGTGTCGGCGGGACCCGCACAGATACGCAGTATTTT	CASSLGVGGTRTDTQYF
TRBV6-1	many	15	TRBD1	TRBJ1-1	TGTGCCAGCAGCTCGAATTGGGACAGCGTCACTGAAGCTTTCTTT	CASSSNWDSVTEAFF
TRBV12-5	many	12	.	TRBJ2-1	TGTGCTAGTGGTTTGGTAACTGGGAAGCAGTTCTTC	CASGLVTGKQFF
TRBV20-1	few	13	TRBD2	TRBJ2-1	TGCAGTGCTAGCGGGAGGGCCCTCAATGAGCAGTTCTTC	CSASGRALNEQFF
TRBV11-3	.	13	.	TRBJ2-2	TGTGCCAGCAGCGACAGTTACACCGGGGAGCTGTTTTTT	CASSDSYTGELFF
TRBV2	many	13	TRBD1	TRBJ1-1	TGTGCCAGCAGTACAACCCGGGACAGGGAAGCTTTCTTT	CASSTTRDREAFF
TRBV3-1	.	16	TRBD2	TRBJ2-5	TGTGCCAGCAGCCAACAGCTCCTAGCGGGAGTAGAGACCCAGTACTTC	CASSQQLLAGVETQYF
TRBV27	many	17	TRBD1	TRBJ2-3	TGTGCCAGCAGTTTGAGGACAGGGATCCGGGGCACAGATACGCAGTATTTT	CASSLRTGIRGTDTQYF
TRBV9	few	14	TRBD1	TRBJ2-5	TGTGCCAGCAGCATACAGGGGAACCAAGAGACCCAGTACTTC	CASSIQGNQETQYF
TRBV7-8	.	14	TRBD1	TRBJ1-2	TGTGCCAGCAGCTTAACACAGGGGGACTATGGCTACACCTTC	CASSLTQGDYGYTF
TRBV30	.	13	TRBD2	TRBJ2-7	TGTGCCTGGAACTCGGGAGGCTCCCACGAGCAGTACTTC	CAWNSGGSHEQYF
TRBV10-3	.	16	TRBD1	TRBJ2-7	TGTGCCATCAGTGACGGGTATGGACAGGGTCCCTACGAGCAGTACTTC	CAISDGYGQGPYEQYF
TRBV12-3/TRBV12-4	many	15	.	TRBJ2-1	TGTGCCAGCAGGAGTAGATGGACAGACCACAATGAGCAGTTCTTC	CASRSRWTDHNEQFF
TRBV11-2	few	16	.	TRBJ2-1	TGTGCCAGCAGCTTTTGGGGGGCTTCGACAAACAATGAGCAGTTCTTC	CASSFWGASTNNEQFF
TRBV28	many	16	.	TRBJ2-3	TGTGCCAGCAACCCCCTGCTCGGACTCGGCACAGATACGCAGTATTTT	CASNPLLGLGTDTQYF
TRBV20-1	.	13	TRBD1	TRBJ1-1	TGCAGTGCTGGTCAGACAGGGGATACTGAAGCTTTCTTT	CSAGQTGDTEAFF
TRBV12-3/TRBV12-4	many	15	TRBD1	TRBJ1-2	TGTGCCAGCAGCTGGGGGGACAGGACTAACTATGGCTACACCTTC	CASSWGDRTNYGYTF
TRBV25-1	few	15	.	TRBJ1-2	TGTGCCAGCAGTCCACCCTCGGACAGTAGCTATGGCTACACCTTC	CASSPPSDSSYGYTF
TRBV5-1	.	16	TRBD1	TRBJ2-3	TGCGCCAGCACCACTCTCGGGACAGGGTCCCCAGATACGCAGTATTTT	CASTTLGTGSPDTQYF
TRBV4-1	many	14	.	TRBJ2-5	TGCGCCAGCAGCCAAGATCCCCGGCAAGAGACCCAGTACTTC	CASSQDPRQETQYF
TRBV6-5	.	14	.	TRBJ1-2	TGTGCCAGCAGTTACAAGGGAGTGGTGGATGGCTACACCTTC	CASSYKGVVDGYTF
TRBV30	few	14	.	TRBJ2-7	TGTGCCTGGAGTCCCTTACGAGGGTCGCACGAGCAGTACTTC	CAWSPLRGSHEQYF
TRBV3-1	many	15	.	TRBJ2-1	TGTGCCAGCAGCCAAGATCTTACAGACTACAATGAGCAGTTCTTC	CASSQDLTDYNEQFF
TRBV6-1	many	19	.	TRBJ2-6	TGTGCCAGCAGTGAAGTTGTAGTAGGATTGGTCTCCGGGGCCAACGTCCTGACTTTC	CASSEVVVGLVSGANVLTF
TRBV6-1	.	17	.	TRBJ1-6	TGTGCCAGCAGTGTTGATCGGTTGGGGGCCCGTAATTCACCCCTCCACTTT	CASSVDRLGARNSPLHF
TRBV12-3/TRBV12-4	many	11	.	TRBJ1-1	TGTGCCAGCACCCTGGGTACTGAAGCTTTCTTT	CASTLGTEAFF
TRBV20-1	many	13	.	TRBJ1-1	TGCAGTGCTAGAGTCTCCGGGTTCACTGAAGCTTTCTTT	CSARVSGFTEAFF
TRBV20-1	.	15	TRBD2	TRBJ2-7	TGCAGCGCAGAAGACCCGGGACTAGCGGTCTACGAGCAGTACTTC	CSAEDPGLAVYEQYF
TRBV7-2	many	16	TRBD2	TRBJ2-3	TGTGCCAGCAGCGCGTCCCTAGCGGGGTACACAGATACGCAGTATTTT	CASSASLAGYTDTQYF
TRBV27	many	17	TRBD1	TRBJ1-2	TGTGCCAGCAGTTCTGGGACAGGGGGCGCCGCTAACTATGGCTACACCTTC	CASSSGTGGAANYGYTF
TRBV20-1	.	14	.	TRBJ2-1	TGCAGTGCCAGAAACACCATCTTCTACAATGAGCAGTTCTTC	CSARNTIFYNEQFF
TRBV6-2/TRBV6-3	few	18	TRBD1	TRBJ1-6	TGTGCCAGCAGTTACGACGGGGACAGGGAAACGTCTAATTCACCCCTCCACTTT	CASSYDGDRETSNSPLHF
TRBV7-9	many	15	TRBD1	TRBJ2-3	TGTGCCAGCAGCGCCAGGACAGGCCACACAGATACGCAGTATTTT	CASSARTGHTDTQYF
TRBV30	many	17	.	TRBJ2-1	TGTGCCTGGAGCCCCCCCGATGGCGTTCCTTTACACAATGAGCAGTTCTTC	CAWSPPDGVPLHNEQFF
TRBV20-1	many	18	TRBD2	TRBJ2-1	TGCAGTGCTAGAGGTCCCGTTCTCACTAGCGGGAGGGCCCCCAGCCAGTTCTTC	CSARGPVLTSGRAPSQFF
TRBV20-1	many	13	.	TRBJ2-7	TGCAGTGCTATAACAGGAGAGGCGGGCGAGCAGTACTTC	CSAITGEAGEQYF
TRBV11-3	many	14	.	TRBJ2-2	TGTGCCAGCAGCTTAGGGGGGTTGACCGGGGAGCTGTTTTTT	CASSLGGLTGELFF
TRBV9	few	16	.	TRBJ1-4	TGTGCCAGCAGCGTATCCGCTCAACGCTCTAATGAAAAACTGTTTTTT	CASSVSAQRSNEKLFF
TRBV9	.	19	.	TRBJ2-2	TGTGCCAGCAGCGCCGGGACATCGGGAGGTCTAGTCGGGGCCGGGGAGCTGTTTTTT	CASSAGTSGGLVGAGELFF
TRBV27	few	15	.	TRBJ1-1	TGTGCCAGCCGGGGGCCCTTTGGCCCCCACACTGAAGCTTTCTTT	CASRGPFGPHTEAFF
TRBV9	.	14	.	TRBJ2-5	TGTGCCAGCAGCGTGGGGTTGGGGCTAGAGACCCAGTACTTC	CASSVGLGLETQYF
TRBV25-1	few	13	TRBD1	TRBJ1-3	TGTGCCAGCGAGGGACAGTTTGGAAACACCATATATTTT	CASEGQFGNTIYF
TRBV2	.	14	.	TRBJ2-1	TGTGCCAGCTGTTGGGACGCATCCTACAATGAGCAGTTCTTC	CASCWDASYNEQFF
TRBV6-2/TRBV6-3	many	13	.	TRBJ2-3	TGTGCCAGCAGTCGTAACGCAGGAGATACGCAGTATTTT	CASSRNAGDTQYF
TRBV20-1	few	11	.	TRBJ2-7	TGCAGTGTAAGGCAAGGGTACGAGCAGTACTTC	CSVRQGYEQYF